This T cell receptor (beta chain) stems from a study of blood T cell repertoires in COVID-19. Study-level information: Donors in the United States, Italy and Spain gave samples during acute or convalescent COVID-19. Sample material is recorded as cDNA or gDNA derived from T cells, B-cell-depleted T cells, or PBMCs.

CDR3 length: 14 amino acids. Trimming removed 1 base at V and 4 bases at J, with 11 bases between. CDR1 is SGHAT, CDR2 FQNNGV, per germline. Enrolled during active infection, Seattle patients were then followed longitudinally. Study processing details: Reference gene primers were amplified, and this amplification served to estimate nucleated cell counts. The assay was immunoSEQ multiplex PCR, and TCRdb's table has in-frame clones only and misses some. V and J calls and clone size come straight from that table; D and trimming were deduced from the DNA. This table has approximately 350,000 clones, around nine tenths appearing once.

This clonotype was obtained from a woman aged 55 to 70 with COVID-19, enrolled during active disease. Sequencing used peripheral blood. V usage is TRBV11-2 and J usage is TRBJ2-7, with D maybe TRBD1 (6 bases). CDR3 sequence reads: CASSLVRGNYEQYF. The CDR3 coding sequence is TGTGCCAGCAGCTTAGTCAGGGGAAATTACGAGCAGTACTTC.